This T cell receptor beta chain is from a study of HIV-infected children after antiretroviral therapy interruption. The CDR3 sequence is 14 residues long. V gave up 3 bases and J gave up 2 bases, with 9 bases separating them. Germline CDR1 is ENHRY and CDR2 is SYGVKD. A 3' RACE protocol on RNA, with unique molecular identifiers, produced the TCR library. TCRdb re-called the 3' RACE reads with MiXCR, one entry per CDR3 protein. Here the sample spans around 40,000 distinct CDR3 sequences, about 6% being singletons. Regarding treatment: PENTA 11 planned treatment interruption arm or continuous ART arm. Naive CD4+ CD45RA+ CD45RO- T cells were sorted from thawed PBMCs. This clonotype appeared many times.

The chain employs TRBV10-3 and TRBJ2-3; D gene ambiguous. This material consisted of CD45RA+ CD4+ T cells from PBMCs, pooled from several time points, taken from a donor given antiretroviral therapy, either interrupted or continuous. Subset specified: naive CD4+ CD45RA+ CD45RO- T cells. The receptor was isolated from a pool of human donors with HIV. In DNA form, the CDR3 reads TGTGCCATCAGTGAAGACGCCTACACAGATACGCAGTATTTT. This translates into CAISEDAYTDTQYF.